These 20 T cell receptor beta chains originate from one sample sequenced in a study of T cell repertoires in cytomegalovirus infection. Each CDR3 protein is one row after TCRdb ran MiXCR on the reads. Of 300,000 to 400,000 distinct CDR3 sequences listed, about a sixth are singletons. The source material was PBMCs. The origin of the receptors is a human donor in good health (CMV status not recorded). Some clones in this sample may be carry-over from other donors' samples.

On this clonotype itself: One end of the junction varies from germline; a read error may be responsible. The chain recombines TRBV11-2 with TRBJ2-5; D uncertain. The CDR3 extends over 12 amino acids. CDR1 and CDR2 (germline): SGHAT, FQNNGV. CDR3 nucleotides: TGTGCCAGCAGCTTTTGGGGAAGGACCCAGTGCTTC. Amino acids: CASSFWGRTQCF.

In its sample, this clonotype was seen a few times. The chain combines TRBV6-2 or TRBV6-3 with TRBJ2-3; D gene unclear. CDR3 length: 15 amino acids. Germline V gene lookup returns CDR1 MNHEY and CDR2 SVGEGT. V was cut by 2 bases and J by 1 base, with 10 bases left in between. In DNA form, the CDR3 reads TGTGCCAGCAGTTACCTCAACAGAGGCACAGATACGCAGTATTTT. Encoded protein: CASSYLNRGTDTQYF.

The J gene is TRBJ1-6, the V gene TRBV7-9, with 7 bases aligning to TRBD1. The CDR3 length is 14 residues. Germline V gene data show CDR1 as SEHNR and CDR2 as FQNEAQ (reference sequence). J lost 7 bases, V lost 5 bases, and 5 bases had no gene match. The CDR3 DNA is TGTGCCAGCAGCCAACAGGGGAGGAATTCACCCCTCCACTTT. This codes for CASSQQGRNSPLHF.

This clonotype was counted ten times or more. The chain couples TRBV4-1 to TRBJ1-2, with D tentatively TRBD1 (6 bases). CDR1 is MGHRA, CDR2 YSYEKL, per germline. The CDR3 is 16 amino acids. Trimming took 0 bases from V and 2 from J, leaving 13 bases between them. The CDR3: CASSQDWSRGNYGYTF. The DNA of the CDR3 is TGCGCCAGCAGCCAAGATTGGAGTAGGGGGAACTATGGCTACACCTTC.

This clonotype appeared many times. The CDR3 reads CASSLAGQKETQYF. CDR3 coding DNA: TGTGCCAGCAGCTTAGCGGGACAGAAAGAGACCCAGTACTTC. The V gene is TRBV7-2, the J gene TRBJ2-5; 7 bases fit TRBD1. The germline gives CDR1 SGHTA, CDR2 FQGNSA. Unmatched junction bases numbered 1, after V lost 0 bases and J lost 3 bases. The CDR3 has 14 amino acids.

This clonotype was seen at least ten times. V is TRBV7-9 and J is TRBJ2-1; D not certain. CDR3 length: 15 amino acids. The V gene lost 7 bases and the J gene lost 4 bases, with 17 bases spanning the gap. Germline-derived CDR1 and CDR2 are SEHNR and FQNEAQ (reference sequence). The CDR3 region has the DNA TGTGCCAGCACCTTTCGGAGTGGAAGGTACAATGAGCAGTTCTTC. Its protein is CASTFRSGRYNEQFF.

The J gene is TRBJ2-7, the V gene TRBV7-2, with 8 bases that match TRBD1. Germline CDR1 reads SGHTA; CDR2 reads FQGNSA. V was clipped by 4 bases and J by 5 bases; unmatched bases: 7. This CDR3 contains 14 residues. The CDR3 DNA reads TGTGCCAGCAGCTATCGGACAGGGCAACACGAGCAGTACTTC. Encoded protein: CASSYRTGQHEQYF.

This clonotype has only one observation. V gene TRBV18 combines with J gene TRBJ2-7; 11 bases align to TRBD1. V was clipped by 1 base and J by 4 bases; unmatched bases: 6. Germline V lookup: CDR1 KGHSH, CDR2 LQKENI. This CDR3 comprises 16 residues. The CDR3, as DNA: TGTGCCAGCTCACCACGAGGGACAGGGGGTTTTTACGAGCAGTACTTC. Its translation: CASSPRGTGGFYEQYF.

Ten or more counts support this clonotype. V is TRBV11-2 and J is TRBJ2-7; no clear D gene. CDR1 SGHAT and CDR2 FQNNGV come from the germline V gene. This CDR3 spans 14 amino acids. Trimming took 4 bases from V and 1 from J, leaving 11 bases between them. CDR3 protein: CASSSSYGSYEQYF. The CDR3 DNA sequence: TGTGCCAGCAGCTCGTCCTACGGGTCCTACGAGCAGTACTTC.

CDR3 sequence reads: CASSFGTGGAEAFF. The DNA for the CDR3 is TGTGCCAGCTCATTCGGGACAGGGGGCGCCGAAGCTTTCTTT. V and J are TRBV18 and TRBJ1-1; 12 bases align to TRBD1. This CDR3 region has 14 residues. Germline V lookup: CDR1 KGHSH, CDR2 LQKENI. V was clipped by 5 bases and J by 8 bases; unmatched bases: 6.

V and J are TRBV7-2 and TRBJ2-5; 8 bases line up with TRBD1. V lost 6 bases and J lost 5; bases outside the gene matches: 8. Germline lookup yields CDR1 SGHTA and CDR2 FQGNSA. The CDR3 extends over 14 amino acids. The CDR3 DNA follows: TGTGCCAGCAGGAGGACAGGGAATAGGGAGACCCAGTACTTC. Its protein is CASRRTGNRETQYF.

The gene calls are TRBV5-6 and TRBJ2-5; 8 bases map to TRBD2. Germline lookup yields CDR1 SGHDT and CDR2 YYEEEE. The CDR3 contains 18 residues. After removal of 1 base from V and 2 bases from J, the junction contained 13 bases not matched to a gene. DNA of the CDR3: TGTGCCAGCAGCTTGCTAGCGGGTGCCCATCCAGGACAAGAGACCCAGTACTTC. It encodes CASSLLAGAHPGQETQYF.

The chain couples TRBV20-1 to TRBJ2-3, with TRBD2 matching over 9 bases. With V trimmed by 6 bases and J by 12 bases, 7 bases remained unmatched. Germline V gene lookup returns CDR1 DFQATT and CDR2 SNEGSKA (reference sequence). This CDR3 is 11 amino acids long. The CDR3 bases are TGCAGTGCCAGCGGGGGGCTGCACCAGTATTTT. Protein product: CSASGGLHQYF.

This clonotype was observed many times. The V and J genes are TRBV12-3 or TRBV12-4 and TRBJ2-1, with D hard to call. The CDR3 consists of 13 residues. V was clipped by 5 bases and J by 9 bases, with 14 bases between them. The CDR3 coding sequence is TGTGCCAGCAGTAGTATAGGACCGGGTGAGCAGTTCTTC. Protein sequence: CASSSIGPGEQFF.

This clonotype has more than one count but fewer than ten. The CDR3 loop is CAIASLADSYEQYF. The CDR3 nucleotides are TGTGCCATCGCGAGCCTAGCGGATTCCTACGAGCAGTACTTC. This rearrangement joins TRBV10-3 to TRBJ2-7; 7 positions match TRBD2. V dropped 8 bases and J dropped 1; count of bases not matched to a gene: 8. Per the germline V gene, CDR1 is ENHRY and CDR2 is SYGVKD. CDR3 length equals 14 residues.

At least ten counts were recorded for this clonotype. The CDR3 sequence is CASSMLASTDTQYF. The CDR3 bases are TGTGCCAGCAGCATGTTGGCTAGCACAGATACGCAGTATTTT. The chain carries TRBV7-7 and TRBJ2-3, with D unresolved. Per the germline V gene, CDR1 is SSHAT and CDR2 is FNYEAQ (reference sequence). This CDR3 is 14 amino acids long. V dropped 5 bases and J dropped 0 bases, with 9 bases sitting between them.

This clonotype was seen a handful of times. This chain connects TRBV6-2 or TRBV6-3 to TRBJ2-7; D unresolved. The CDR3 spans 12 residues. Germline V gene sequence: CDR1 MNHEY, CDR2 SVGEGT. The germline V and J ends were trimmed by 4 bases and 7 bases, with 11 bases remaining between them. CDR3 residues: CASSLRVPEQYF. CDR3 coding DNA: TGTGCCAGCAGTTTACGAGTACCGGAGCAGTACTTC.

The chain couples TRBV4-3 to TRBJ1-4; the D gene is possibly TRBD1 (5 bases). Trimming took off 0 bases at V and 7 bases at J, with 18 bases between the two ends. The V gene's germline CDR1 is LGHNA and CDR2 YSLEER. This CDR3 has 17 residues. CDR3 sequence (DNA): TGCGCCAGCAGCCAAGATCTTCCCGGGGGACGTACTGAAAAACTGTTTTTT. It yields the protein CASSQDLPGGRTEKLFF.

This clonotype occurred a few times. The chain has TRBV12-3 or TRBV12-4 and TRBJ1-5, with 8 bases matching TRBD1. V was clipped by 4 bases and J by 6 bases; unmatched bases: 8. The CDR3 runs to 15 residues. Here the CDR3 DNA reads TGTGCCAGCAGTTCCCGGACAGGGTGGGGTCAGCCCCAGCATTTT. Protein sequence: CASSSRTGWGQPQHF.

This chain uses TRBV11-3 with TRBJ2-7; perhaps D is TRBD1 or TRBD2 (5 bases each). V lost 4 bases and J lost 5, with 18 bases in between. From germline, CDR1 is SGHNT and CDR2 YENEEA. The CDR3 is 15 amino acids. The CDR3 protein is CASSSEFGGIDEQYF. Here the CDR3 DNA reads TGTGCCAGCAGCTCAGAGTTTGGGGGAATCGACGAGCAGTACTTC.